This TCR beta chain was identified during a study of shared clonotypes between healthy human individuals. CD45RO-negative, CCR7-selected cells formed the naive CD8 fraction, which excluded terminally differentiated effector memory CD45RA+ cells. TCRdb keeps only in-frame clones here, not all; method: immunoSEQ multiplex PCR. The data show around 600,000 clones, more than 95% seen once. Study conclusions and caveats: Relative to their counterparts shared across all four donors, non-shared clonotypes exhibited diminished generation probabilities. Deeper or shallower sequencing was expected to change how clonotypes are shared among donors.

A note on this clone: What it recognizes is unknown.

Specimen: naive CD8+ T cells sorted from blood. The origin of this receptor is a man aged 25 to 45 in good health.

CDR3 amino acids: CASSPDSSWRNGELFF. The CDR3 DNA reads TGTGCCAGCAGTCCCGACTCAAGCTGGAGAAACGGGGAGCTGTTTTTT. The chain employs TRBV27 and TRBJ2-2; D is unresolved. CDR3 length: 16 amino acids. Per the germline V gene, CDR1 is MNHEY and CDR2 is SMNVEV (reference sequence). The V end was cut by 5 bases, the J end by 7 bases, with 20 bases between.